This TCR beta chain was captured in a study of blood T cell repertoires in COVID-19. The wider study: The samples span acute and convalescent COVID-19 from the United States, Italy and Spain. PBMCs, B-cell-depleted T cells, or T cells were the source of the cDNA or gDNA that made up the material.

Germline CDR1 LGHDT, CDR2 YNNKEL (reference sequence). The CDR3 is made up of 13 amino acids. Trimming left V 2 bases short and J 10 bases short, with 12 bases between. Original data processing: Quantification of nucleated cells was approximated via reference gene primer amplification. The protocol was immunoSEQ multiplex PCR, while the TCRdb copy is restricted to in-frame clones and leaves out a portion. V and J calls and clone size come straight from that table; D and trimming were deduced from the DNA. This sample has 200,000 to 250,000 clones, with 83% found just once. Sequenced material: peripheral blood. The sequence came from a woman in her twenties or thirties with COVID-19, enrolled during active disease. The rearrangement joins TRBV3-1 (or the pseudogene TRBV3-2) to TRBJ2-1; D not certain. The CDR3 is CASSQRLVGEQFF. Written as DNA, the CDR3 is TGTGCCAGCAGCCAAAGGCTAGTCGGGGAGCAGTTCTTC.